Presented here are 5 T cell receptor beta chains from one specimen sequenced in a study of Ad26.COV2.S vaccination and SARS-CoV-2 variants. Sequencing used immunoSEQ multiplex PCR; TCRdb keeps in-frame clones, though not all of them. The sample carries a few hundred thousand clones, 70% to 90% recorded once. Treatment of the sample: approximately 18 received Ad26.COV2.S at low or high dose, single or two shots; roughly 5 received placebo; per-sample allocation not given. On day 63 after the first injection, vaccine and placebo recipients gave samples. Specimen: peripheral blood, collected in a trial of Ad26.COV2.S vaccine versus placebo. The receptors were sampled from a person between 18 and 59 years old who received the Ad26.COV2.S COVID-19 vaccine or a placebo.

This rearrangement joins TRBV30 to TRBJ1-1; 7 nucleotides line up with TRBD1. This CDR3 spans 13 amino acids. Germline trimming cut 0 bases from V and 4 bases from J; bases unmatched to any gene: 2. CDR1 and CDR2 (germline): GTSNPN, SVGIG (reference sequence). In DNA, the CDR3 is TGTGCCTGGAGTGTAAAGGGGGCCACTGAAGCTTTCTTT. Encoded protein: CAWSVKGATEAFF.

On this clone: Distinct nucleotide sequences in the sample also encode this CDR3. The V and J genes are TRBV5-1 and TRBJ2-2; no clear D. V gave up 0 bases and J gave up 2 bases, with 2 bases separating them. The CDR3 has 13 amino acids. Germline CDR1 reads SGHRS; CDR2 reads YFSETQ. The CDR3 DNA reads TGCGCCAGCAGCTTGGGTAACACCGGGGAGCTGTTTTTT. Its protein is CASSLGNTGELFF.

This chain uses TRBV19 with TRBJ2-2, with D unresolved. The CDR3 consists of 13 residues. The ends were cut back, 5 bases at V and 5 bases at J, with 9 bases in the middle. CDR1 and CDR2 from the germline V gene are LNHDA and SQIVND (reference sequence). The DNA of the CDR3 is TGTGCCAGTAGTGCCGACTGGACCGGGGAGCTGTTTTTT. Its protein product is CASSADWTGELFF.

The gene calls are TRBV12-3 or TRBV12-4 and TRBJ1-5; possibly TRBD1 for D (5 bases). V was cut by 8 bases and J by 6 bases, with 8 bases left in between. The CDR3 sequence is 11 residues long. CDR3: CASGDSQPQHF. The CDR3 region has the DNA TGTGCCAGCGGAGACAGTCAGCCCCAGCATTTT.

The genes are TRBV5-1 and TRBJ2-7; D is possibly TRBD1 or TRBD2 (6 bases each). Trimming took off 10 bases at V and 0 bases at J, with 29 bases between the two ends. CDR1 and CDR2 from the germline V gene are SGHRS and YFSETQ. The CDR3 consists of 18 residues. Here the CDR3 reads CAPPGAAGNENFSYEQYF. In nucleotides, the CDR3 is TGCGCCCCCCCGGGGGCGGCGGGGAACGAAAATTTCTCCTACGAGCAGTACTTC.